The clone carrying this TCR beta chain came up a few times. Its antigen is not known. The sample belongs to a study of response to subunit inactivated influenza vaccine. Study conclusions and caveats: The authors proposed limited new T cell recruitment per seasonal influenza vaccination.

CDR1 and CDR2 (germline): LNHNV, YYDKDF (reference sequence). V shed 8 bases and J 7 bases; nucleotides not matched to a gene: 16. CDR3 size: 16 residues. TCRdb analysed the RT-PCR reads with MiXCR anew, one entry per CDR3 protein. The profile covers around 500,000 distinct CDR3 sequences, with about a tenth appearing a single time and over 9.5% taken by the ten largest. Sequenced material: PBMCs from blood, taken 45 days after vaccination. The clonotype was recovered from a man aged 45-65 years who received an inactivated influenza vaccine. This chain links TRBV15 with TRBJ2-1, with 8 nucleotides matching TRBD1. The CDR3 region has the DNA TGTGCCACCGAAGCACCGGGGCAGGGGGCGTCGAATGAGCAGTTCTTC. This gives the protein CATEAPGQGASNEQFF.